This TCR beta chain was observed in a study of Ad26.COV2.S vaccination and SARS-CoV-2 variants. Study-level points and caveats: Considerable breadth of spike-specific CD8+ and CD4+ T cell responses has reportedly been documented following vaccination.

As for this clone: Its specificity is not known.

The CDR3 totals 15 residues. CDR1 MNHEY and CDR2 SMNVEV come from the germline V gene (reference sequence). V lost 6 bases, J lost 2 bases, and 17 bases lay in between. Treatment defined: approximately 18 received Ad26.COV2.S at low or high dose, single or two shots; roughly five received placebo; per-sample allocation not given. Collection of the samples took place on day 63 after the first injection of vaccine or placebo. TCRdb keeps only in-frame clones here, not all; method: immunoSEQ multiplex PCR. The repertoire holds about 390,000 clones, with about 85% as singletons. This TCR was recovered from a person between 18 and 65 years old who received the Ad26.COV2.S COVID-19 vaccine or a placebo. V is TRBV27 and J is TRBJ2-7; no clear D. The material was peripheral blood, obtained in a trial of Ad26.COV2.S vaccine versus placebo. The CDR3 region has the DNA TGTGCCAGCAGCCCCATTCCCCCAGGCGCCTACGAGCAGTACTTC. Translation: CASSPIPPGAYEQYF.